These 11 T cell receptor beta chains came from one sample sequenced in a study of PD-1 blockade in classical Hodgkin lymphoma. Sample time point: cycle 4 day 1 (C4D1), after less than seven weeks of nivolumab. Each of the patients experienced relapse following autologous stem cell transplantation, and their brentuximab vedotin exposure differed. Isolation of CD4+ T cells from thawed PBMCs was performed by magnetic negative selection. TCRdb's copy holds only in-frame clones and misses some; the assay was immunoSEQ multiplex PCR. Among 31,000 or so clones, around 80% were seen once, and the ten largest hold roughly 0.83%. Sequenced here: CD4+ T cells from blood, sampled before the fourth cycle of nivolumab. Receptor source: a human donor with classical Hodgkin lymphoma.

The V gene is TRBV28, the J gene TRBJ2-7; D is ambiguous. CDR3 length: 13 amino acids. V was cut by 5 bases and J by 6 bases, with 14 bases left in between. The germline gives CDR1 MDHEN, CDR2 SYDVKM. In nucleotides, the CDR3 is TGTGCCAGCAGTCTACCCACGTGGGGCGAGCAGTACTTC. Protein product: CASSLPTWGEQYF.

This clone has only one observation. The chain recombines TRBV6-1 with TRBJ1-3, with D maybe TRBD1 (5 bases). V was cut by 1 base and J by 5 bases, with 9 bases left in between. This CDR3 comprises 14 residues. Germline-derived CDR1 and CDR2 are MNHNS and SASEGT. The CDR3 nucleotides read TGTGCCAGCAGTGAAGGGGACCTAAGAAACACCATATATTTT. As protein: CASSEGDLRNTIYF.

The genes are TRBV5-1 and TRBJ2-4; tentatively, D is TRBD2 (5 bases). CDR1 is SGHRS, CDR2 YFSETQ, per germline. V was trimmed by 3 bases and J by 8 bases, leaving 15 bases between them. The CDR3 is 14 amino acids. As DNA, the CDR3 is TGCGCCAGCAGCTCAACTAGGGAAGGAGACATTCAGTACTTC. Its translation is CASSSTREGDIQYF.

This sequence joins TRBV9 and TRBJ1-1; D might be TRBD1 (6 bases). The CDR3 contains 18 residues. Germline V gene lookup returns CDR1 SGDLS and CDR2 YYNGEE. The ends were cut back, 0 bases at V and 0 bases at J, with 18 bases in the middle. CDR3 DNA: TGTGCCAGCAGCGTAGGAAGCTATGGATCAGGGGTGAACACTGAAGCTTTCTTT. Protein: CASSVGSYGSGVNTEAFF.

This clone has more than one count but fewer than ten. This chain uses TRBV27 with TRBJ1-1; the match to TRBD1 covers 7 bases. CDR1 and CDR2 from the germline V gene are MNHEY and SMNVEV (reference sequence). The CDR3 runs 12 residues. The V segment lost 6 bases and the J segment 8 bases; nucleotides outside the gene matches: 6. CDR3 residues: CASSPGQAEAFF. Written as DNA, the CDR3 is TGTGCCAGCAGCCCTGGACAGGCGGAAGCTTTCTTT.

The chain has TRBV6-5 and TRBJ1-3; D might be TRBD1 (5 bases). The V and J ends lost 4 bases and 0 bases respectively, with 10 bases between them. Germline V lookup: CDR1 MNHEY, CDR2 SVGAGI. The CDR3 spans 15 residues. The CDR3 region has the DNA TGTGCCAGCAGTTCGGGACCCTCCTCTGGAAACACCATATATTTT. It yields the protein CASSSGPSSGNTIYF.

This clone was detected only a few times. This sequence joins TRBV7-9 and TRBJ2-5; D is undetermined. Deletions cut 7 bases from V and 1 base from J, with 16 bases between. Germline lookup yields CDR1 SEHNR and CDR2 FQNEAQ (reference sequence). The CDR3 contains 15 residues. CDR3 DNA: TGTGCCAGCACCGCCTCTGCGCAGGTCCAAGAGACCCAGTACTTC. The encoded protein is CASTASAQVQETQYF.

This rearrangement joins TRBV2 to TRBJ1-5; 9 nucleotides agree with TRBD1. Germline V gene lookup returns CDR1 SNHLY and CDR2 FYNNEI. Germline trimming cut 7 bases from V and 3 bases from J; bases unmatched to any gene: 10. This CDR3 region has 16 residues. This chain's CDR3 is CASNQDRGIDNQPQHF. CDR3 sequence (DNA): TGTGCCAGCAACCAAGACAGGGGGATTGACAATCAGCCCCAGCATTTT.

The chain combines TRBV18 with TRBJ1-3; D unclear. The CDR3 totals 15 residues. Germline loops: CDR1 KGHSH, CDR2 LQKENI. V lost 0 bases to trimming and J lost 4 bases, with 10 bases between them. CDR3 amino acids: CASSPPGRAGNTIYF. The CDR3 DNA follows: TGTGCCAGCTCACCACCGGGGAGAGCGGGAAACACCATATATTTT. The full variable domain, completed using reference TRBV18 and TRBJ1-3, is NAGVMQNPRHLVRRRGQEARLRCSPMKGHSHVYWYRQLPEEGLKFMVYLQKENIIDESGMPKERFSAEFPKEGPSILRIQQVVRGDSAAYFCASSPPGRAGNTIYFGEGSWLTVV.

This chain uses TRBV28 with TRBJ1-1, with 9 bases fitting TRBD1. This CDR3 has 15 amino acids. Per the germline V gene, CDR1 is MDHEN and CDR2 is SYDVKM. V lost 4 bases, J lost 2 bases, and 5 bases stayed unmatched. CDR3 sequence reads: CASSSPDRGNTEAFF. The CDR3 DNA is TGTGCCAGCAGTTCGCCGGACAGGGGAAACACTGAAGCTTTCTTT.

The chain couples TRBV5-4 to TRBJ2-5; 8 positions match TRBD2. CDR3 length: 15 residues. Germline assignment: CDR1 SGHNT and CDR2 YYREEE (reference sequence). J gave up 5 bases and V 3 bases, and 9 bases lay outside the gene matches. CDR3 region: CASSSAGGRVETQYF. In DNA, the CDR3 is TGTGCCAGCAGCTCGGCGGGAGGTCGCGTTGAGACCCAGTACTTC.